This is a list of T cell receptor beta chains from one sample in a study of human T cells and chemical hapten exposure. TCRdb redid the calling of the RACE reads with MiXCR, one entry per CDR3 protein. The sample has about 120,000 distinct CDR3 sequences, roughly 15% seen once. The specimen comprised whole blood, sampled in connection with sensitization to the hapten diphenylcyclopropenone (DPC). The receptors derive from a young man with alopecia areata. Some clones in this sample may be carry-over from other donors' samples. CDR3s include the opening cysteine and the closing phenylalanine or tryptophan. Expanded clones are given a class, and other clones once, few, many or no size at all.

clone_size v_call cdr3_length cdr3_aa
NA TRBV20-1 13 CSAREGAEETRYF
NA TRBV7-8 13 CASRGTKNNEQFF
NA TRBV5-1 13 CASSLSLASPLHF
many TRBV20-1 14 CSAQTGGANQPQHF
NA TRBV6-1 13 CASSEMLQEKLFF
NA TRBV3-1 16 CASSHLGVGVKETQYF
NA TRBV6-2/TRBV6-3 14 CASNDRGKADTQYF
many TRBV27 15 CASSYGQGTNTEAFF
NA TRBV28 15 CASSFPGTGHQPQHF
few TRBV7-2 14 CASSLKPLGNEQFF
many TRBV18 13 CASSPTENYGYTF
many TRBV24-1 17 CATSDSPTGRGYNEQFF
few TRBV7-3 18 CASSPRTGLVPTGYGYTF
NA TRBV27 15 CASSTGTGGSDTQYF
NA TRBV20-1 13 CSAGRGVGGELFF
few TRBV28 14 CASSLPGMNTEAFF
few TRBV7-8 15 CASSHKRDRGRVAFF
few TRBV6-1 15 CATWVDSGYNSPLHF
NA TRBV18 13 CASSLDDITEAFF
few TRBV6-5 14 CASYRSKHNQPQHF
NA TRBV7-3 15 CASSLRREATGELFF
NA TRBV2 13 CASNQGRYNEQFF
NA TRBV5-6 17 CASSPGQGYSGANVLTF
few TRBV28 12 CASNTQGIGLFF
few TRBV15 16 CATSRSETRLGGELFF
NA TRBV4-1 16 CASSQGTGGAHYGYTF
few TRBV27 16 CASSLSTLAGTGELFF
few TRBV7-8 16 CASSFTRIGLNTEAFF
many TRBV11-2 17 CASNGQGAVTGANVLTF
NA TRBV10-3 15 CAISGLAGGPDTQYF
NA TRBV7-2 14 CASSANPGQAAQYF
few TRBV7-9 15 CASSPGTLNTGELFF
few TRBV20-1 15 CSARDLRGDVQPQHF
NA TRBV3-1 16 CASSQEVSGTIGPLHF
many TRBV7-2 13 CASRGTGTGELFF
NA TRBV18 14 CASSGGQGLYEQYF
few TRBV7-3 15 CASSLILSQQNEQFF
few TRBV6-2/TRBV6-3 14 CASARRAMNTEAFF
few TRBV7-2 16 CASSSAGTGVWDTQYF
few TRBV7-2 15 CASSLYRMGTGELFF
few TRBV2 19 CASSQVGLAGDSGWNEQFF
NA TRBV5-5 14 CASSRLGTEETQYF
many TRBV14 12 CASSRSTDTQYF
NA TRBV28 15 CASSLGAGRGNIQYF
NA TRBV6-2/TRBV6-3 14 CASSVTGRTDTQYF